The subject of this entry is one T cell receptor beta chain. A read error may be the cause here, since a much bigger clone is one base away. TCRdb called the RT-PCR reads again in MiXCR, with one record for every CDR3 protein. Among about 680,000 distinct CDR3 sequences listed, 13% to 15% were seen once. Germline V gene lookup returns CDR1 ENHRY and CDR2 SYGVKD. CDR3 size: 12 residues. Trimming removed 6 bases at V and 4 bases at J, with 8 bases between. The sequence came from a female donor in good health, serving as a healthy control. The sample consisted of memory CD4+ T cells from blood. V and J are TRBV10-3 and TRBJ2-3; D is uncertain. The CDR3 region has the DNA TGTGCCATCAGCATGAGCGCAGATACGCAGTATTTT. It encodes CAISMSADTQYF.